These T cell receptor beta chains were read from a single sample in a study of Ad26.COV2.S vaccination and SARS-CoV-2 variants. Sequencing used immunoSEQ multiplex PCR; TCRdb keeps in-frame clones, though not all of them. The table has 500,000 or so clones, 70% to 90% seen once; the top ten hold roughly 13%. The material was peripheral blood, obtained in a trial of Ad26.COV2.S vaccine versus placebo. The source is a person aged 18-65 years who received the Ad26.COV2.S COVID-19 vaccine or a placebo. Both conserved end residues are part of each CDR3. The D gene is left open where the match is weak. A clone size is listed for some rows: how often the clone was seen (once, few, many), or a class if it is expanded.

size | J | V | D | DNA | CDR3
NA | TRBJ2-1 | TRBV11-2 | TRBD2 | TGTGCCAGCAGCTCCCGAGCGGGGGGCTATAATGAGCAGTTCTTC | CASSSRAGGYNEQFF
NA | TRBJ2-4 | TRBV5-4 | NA | TGTGCCAGCAGCTACTGGTCGGGCAAAAACATTCAGTACTTC | CASSYWSGKNIQYF
NA | TRBJ2-7 | TRBV3-1/TRBV3-2 | NA | TGTGCCAGCAGCCAAGCTGGCCTCTTCTACGAGCAGTACTTC | CASSQAGLFYEQYF
NA | TRBJ2-1 | TRBV2 | NA | TGTGCCAGCAGCGAGGGACCTTTTTCCTACAATGAGCAGTTCTTC | CASSEGPFSYNEQFF
few | TRBJ1-1 | TRBV29-1 | NA | TGCAGCGTGGGGTCCGGGCCTCGGAACACTGAAGCTTTCTTT | CSVGSGPRNTEAFF
NA | TRBJ2-7 | TRBV27 | TRBD2 | TGTGCCAGCAGTTTCACGACTAGCAACGAGCAGTACTTC | CASSFTTSNEQYF
NA | TRBJ2-7 | TRBV5-6 | NA | TGTGCCAGCGGCACCGGGCCCCGGCCCAACGAGCAGTACTTC | CASGTGPRPNEQYF
NA | TRBJ2-7 | TRBV6-5 | NA | TGTGCCAGCAGTCTCCTCGATTACGAGCAGTACTTC | CASSLLDYEQYF
NA | TRBJ1-1 | TRBV11-2 | NA | TGTGCCAGCAGCCACACGACTGGGAACACTGAAGCTTTCTTT | CASSHTTGNTEAFF
NA | TRBJ2-2 | TRBV7-2 | NA | TGTGCCAGCACCGCAAATGAAAGGTCGAACACCGGGGAGCTGTTTTTT | CASTANERSNTGELFF
NA | TRBJ2-1 | TRBV6-2/TRBV6-3 | NA | TGTGCCAGCAGTCGGGGCGGGGGCGAGCAGTTCTTC | CASSRGGGEQFF
NA | TRBJ2-6 | TRBV28 | NA | TGTGCCAGCAGTGGTGGTGGGGCCTCCCCTGGGGCCAACGTCCTGACTTTC | CASSGGGASPGANVLTF
NA | TRBJ2-1 | TRBV24-1 | TRBD2 | TGTGCCACCAGTGATTTTCGGAGGATGGGGGGGAAAAATGAGCAGTTCTTC | CATSDFRRMGGKNEQFF
NA | TRBJ2-5 | TRBV3-1/TRBV3-2 | NA | TGTGCCAGCAGCCCCCTAGTGGTGTGGGACATCGAGAATAGAGGGGAGACCCAGTACTTC | CASSPLVVWDIENRGETQYF
NA | TRBJ1-2 | TRBV2 | NA | TGTGCCAGCAGTGGACAGATTAACTATGGCTACACCTTC | CASSGQINYGYTF